This T cell receptor (beta chain) was sequenced for a study of graft-versus-host responses after intestinal transplantation. Study details: Multivisceral, liver-intestinal, or isolated intestinal transplants were received by the recipients. Every recipient had anti-thymocyte globulin induction and approximately three years of tacrolimus plus steroids. Study-wide points: Recipient marrow contained GvH clones, some of which appeared first in ileum or blood.

Assay: immunoSEQ multiplex PCR; the TCRdb copy retains only in-frame clones and omits some. The sample has about 26,000 clones; roughly 82% are singletons. This clone was seen only once. Its antigen remains unidentified. Germline V gene data show CDR1 as SGHKS and CDR2 as YYEKEE (reference sequence). V gave up 5 bases and J gave up 3 bases; unmatched junction bases: 11. This CDR3 is built from 16 residues. V gene TRBV5-5 combines with J gene TRBJ2-7; 10 bases are a match to TRBD2. The receptor was isolated from a human donor who received an intestinal transplant. The sample in question was unstimulated CD4+ T cells sorted from spleen or lymph node cells, obtained before intestinal transplant. CDR3 sequence (DNA): TGTGCCAGCAGTAGAACCGGTGGACTAGCGGACTACGAGCAGTACTTC. Amino acids: CASSRTGGLADYEQYF.